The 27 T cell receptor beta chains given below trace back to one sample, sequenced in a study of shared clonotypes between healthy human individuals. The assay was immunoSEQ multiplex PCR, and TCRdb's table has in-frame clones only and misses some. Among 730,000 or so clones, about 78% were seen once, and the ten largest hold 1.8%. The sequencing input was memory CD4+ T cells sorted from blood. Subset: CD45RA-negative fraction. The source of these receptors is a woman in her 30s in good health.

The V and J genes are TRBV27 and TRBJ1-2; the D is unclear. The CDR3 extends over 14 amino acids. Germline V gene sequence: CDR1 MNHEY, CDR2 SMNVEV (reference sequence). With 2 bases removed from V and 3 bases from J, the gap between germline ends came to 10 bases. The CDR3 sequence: CASSLGGWDYGYTF. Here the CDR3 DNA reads TGTGCCAGCAGTTTAGGAGGGTGGGACTATGGCTACACCTTC.

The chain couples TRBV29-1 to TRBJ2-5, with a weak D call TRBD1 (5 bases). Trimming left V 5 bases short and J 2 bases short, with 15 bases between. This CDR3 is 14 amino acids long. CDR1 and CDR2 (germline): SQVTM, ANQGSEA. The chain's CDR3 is CSVCLGQPQETQYF. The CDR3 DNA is TGCAGCGTTTGTTTGGGGCAACCTCAAGAGACCCAGTACTTC.

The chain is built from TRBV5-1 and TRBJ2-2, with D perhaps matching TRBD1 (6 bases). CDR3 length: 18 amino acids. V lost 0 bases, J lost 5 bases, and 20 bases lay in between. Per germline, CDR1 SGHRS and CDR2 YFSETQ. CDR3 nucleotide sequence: TGCGCCAGCAGCTTGGAGTTTCCAGGGGATGTTTATACCGGGGAGCTGTTTTTT. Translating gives CASSLEFPGDVYTGELFF.

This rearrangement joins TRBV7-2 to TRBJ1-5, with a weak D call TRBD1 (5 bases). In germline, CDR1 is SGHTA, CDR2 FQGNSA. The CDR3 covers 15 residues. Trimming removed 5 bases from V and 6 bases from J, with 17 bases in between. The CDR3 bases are TGTGCCAGCAGCGCGACAGTTTTGGTTCCTCAGCCCCAGCATTTT. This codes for CASSATVLVPQPQHF. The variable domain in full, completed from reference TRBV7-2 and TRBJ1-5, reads GAGVSQSPSNKVTEKGKDVELRCDPISGHTALYWYRQSLGQGLEFLIYFQGNSAPDKSGLPSDRFSAERTGGSVSTLTIQRTQQEDSAVYLCASSATVLVPQPQHFGDGTRLSIL.

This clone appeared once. The CDR3 DNA reads as TGTGCCAGCAATGTCAGAGTCGAGAAGGGGACTGAAGCTTTCTTT. Its protein product is CASNVRVEKGTEAFF. This chain uses TRBV6-1 with TRBJ1-1; D perhaps matches TRBD1 (5 bases). Trimming removed 7 bases at V and 5 bases at J, with 20 bases between. The V gene's germline CDR1 is MNHNS and CDR2 SASEGT. The CDR3 loop spans 15 amino acids.

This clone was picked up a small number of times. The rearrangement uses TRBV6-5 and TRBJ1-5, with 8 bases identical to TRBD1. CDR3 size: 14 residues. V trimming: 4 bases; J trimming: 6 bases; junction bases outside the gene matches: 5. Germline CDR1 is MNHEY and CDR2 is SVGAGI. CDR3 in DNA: TGTGCCAGCAGTTCCCCAGGGGGCTCTCAGCCCCAGCATTTT. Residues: CASSSPGGSQPQHF.

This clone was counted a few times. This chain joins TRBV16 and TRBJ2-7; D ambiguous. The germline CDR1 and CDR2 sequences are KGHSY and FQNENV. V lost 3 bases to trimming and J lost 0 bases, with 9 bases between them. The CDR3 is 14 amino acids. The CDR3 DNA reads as TGTGCCAGCAGCCATCCCATGAGCTCCTACGAGCAGTACTTC. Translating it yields CASSHPMSSYEQYF.

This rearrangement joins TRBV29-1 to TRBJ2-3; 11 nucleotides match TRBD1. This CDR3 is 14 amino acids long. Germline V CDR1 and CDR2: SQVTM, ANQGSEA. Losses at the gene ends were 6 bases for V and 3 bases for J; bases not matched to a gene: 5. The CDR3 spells CSVRTGGTTDTQYF. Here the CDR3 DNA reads TGCAGCGTGAGGACAGGGGGCACAACAGATACGCAGTATTTT.

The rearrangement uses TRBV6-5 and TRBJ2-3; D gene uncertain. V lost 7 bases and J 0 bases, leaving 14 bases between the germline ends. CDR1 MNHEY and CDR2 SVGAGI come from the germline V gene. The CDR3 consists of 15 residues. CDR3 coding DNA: TGTGCCAGCAACCCATTATTCTGGAGCACAGATACGCAGTATTTT. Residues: CASNPLFWSTDTQYF.

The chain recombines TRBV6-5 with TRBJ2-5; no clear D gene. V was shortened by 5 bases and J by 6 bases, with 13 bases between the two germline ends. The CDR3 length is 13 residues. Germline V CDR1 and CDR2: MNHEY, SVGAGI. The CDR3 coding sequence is TGTGCCAGCAGTACCGCACGGACGCAGACCCAGTACTTC. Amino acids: CASSTARTQTQYF.

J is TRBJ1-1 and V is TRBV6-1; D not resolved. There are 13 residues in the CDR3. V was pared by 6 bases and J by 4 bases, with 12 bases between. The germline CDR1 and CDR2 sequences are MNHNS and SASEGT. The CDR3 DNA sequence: TGTGCCAGCAGCAATACGGGGATCACTGAAGCTTTCTTT. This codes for CASSNTGITEAFF.

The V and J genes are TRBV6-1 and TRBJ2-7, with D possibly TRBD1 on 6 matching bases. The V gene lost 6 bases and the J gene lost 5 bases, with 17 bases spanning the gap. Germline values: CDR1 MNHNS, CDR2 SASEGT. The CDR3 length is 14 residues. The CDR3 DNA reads TGTGCCAGCAGAAAACAGGGCGGACCCCACGAGCAGTACTTC. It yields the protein CASRKQGGPHEQYF.

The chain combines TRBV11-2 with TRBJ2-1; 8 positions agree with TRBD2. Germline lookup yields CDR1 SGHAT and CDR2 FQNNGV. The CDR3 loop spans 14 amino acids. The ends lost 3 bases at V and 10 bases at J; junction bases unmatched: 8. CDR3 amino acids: CASSFDGTRVEQFF. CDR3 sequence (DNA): TGTGCCAGCAGCTTCGACGGGACTAGAGTCGAGCAGTTCTTC.

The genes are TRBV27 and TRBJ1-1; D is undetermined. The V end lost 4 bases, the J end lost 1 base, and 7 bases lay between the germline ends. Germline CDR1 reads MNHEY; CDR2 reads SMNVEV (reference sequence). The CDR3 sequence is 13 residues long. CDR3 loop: CASSSLGNTEAFF. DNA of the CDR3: TGTGCCAGCAGTTCCCTAGGGAACACTGAAGCTTTCTTT.

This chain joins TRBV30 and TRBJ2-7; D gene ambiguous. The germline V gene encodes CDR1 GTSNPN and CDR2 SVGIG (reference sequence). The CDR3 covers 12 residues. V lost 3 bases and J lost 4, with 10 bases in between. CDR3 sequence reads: CAWSGGGYEQYF. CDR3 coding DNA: TGTGCCTGGAGCGGCGGTGGGTACGAGCAGTACTTC. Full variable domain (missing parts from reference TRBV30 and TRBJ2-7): SQTIHQWPATLVQPVGSPLSLECTVEGTSNPNLYWYRQAAGRGLQLLFYSVGIGQISSEVPQNLSASRPQDRQFILSSKKLLLSDSGFYLCAWSGGGYEQYFGPGTRLTVT.

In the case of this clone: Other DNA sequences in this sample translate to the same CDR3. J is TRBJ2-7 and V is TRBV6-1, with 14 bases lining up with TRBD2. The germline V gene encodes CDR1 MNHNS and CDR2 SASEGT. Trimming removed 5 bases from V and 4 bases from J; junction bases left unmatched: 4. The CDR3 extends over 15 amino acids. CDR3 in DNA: TGTGCCAGCAGTCCCGGGACTAGCGGGAGTTACGAGCAGTACTTC. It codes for CASSPGTSGSYEQYF.

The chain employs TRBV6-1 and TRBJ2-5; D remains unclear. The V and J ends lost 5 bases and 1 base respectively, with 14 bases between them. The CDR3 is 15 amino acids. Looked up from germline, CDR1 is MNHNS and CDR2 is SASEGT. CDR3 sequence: CASSTETASQETQYF. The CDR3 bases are TGTGCCAGCAGTACCGAAACAGCTAGCCAAGAGACCCAGTACTTC.

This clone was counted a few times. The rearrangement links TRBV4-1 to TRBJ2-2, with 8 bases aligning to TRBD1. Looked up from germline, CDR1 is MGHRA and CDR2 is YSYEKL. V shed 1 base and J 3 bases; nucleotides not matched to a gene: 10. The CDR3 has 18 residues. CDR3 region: CASSQGTGSIEDTGELFF. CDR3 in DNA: TGCGCCAGCAGCCAAGGGACAGGGAGTATCGAGGACACCGGGGAGCTGTTTTTT.

CDR3 DNA: TGTGCCAGTAGCCCAACTGATAGCAATCAGCCCCAGCATTTT. It encodes CASSPTDSNQPQHF. This chain links TRBV28 with TRBJ1-5, with no clear D. Trimming pared 9 bases from V and 0 bases from J, leaving 12 bases between. CDR3 length: 14 amino acids. Germline V gene data show CDR1 as MDHEN and CDR2 as SYDVKM.

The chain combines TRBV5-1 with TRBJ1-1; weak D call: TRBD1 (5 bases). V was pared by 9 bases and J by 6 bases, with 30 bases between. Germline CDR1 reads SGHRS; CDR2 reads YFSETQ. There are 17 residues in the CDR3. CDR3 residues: CATKQGGTAGIGSEAFF. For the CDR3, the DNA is TGCGCCACCAAGCAGGGAGGGACCGCTGGGATTGGGTCTGAAGCTTTCTTT.

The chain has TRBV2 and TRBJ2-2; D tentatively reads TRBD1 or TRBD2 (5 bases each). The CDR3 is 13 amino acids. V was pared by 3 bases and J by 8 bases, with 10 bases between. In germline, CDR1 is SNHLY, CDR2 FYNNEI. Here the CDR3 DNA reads TGTGCCAGCAGTGATATGGGGGTTGGGGAGCTGTTTTTT. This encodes CASSDMGVGELFF. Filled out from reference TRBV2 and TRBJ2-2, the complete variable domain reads EPEVTQTPSHQVTQMGQEVILRCVPISNHLYFYWYRQILGQKVEFLVSFYNNEISEKSEIFDDQFSVERPDGSNFTLKIRSTKLEDSAMYFCASSDMGVGELFFGEGSRLTVL.

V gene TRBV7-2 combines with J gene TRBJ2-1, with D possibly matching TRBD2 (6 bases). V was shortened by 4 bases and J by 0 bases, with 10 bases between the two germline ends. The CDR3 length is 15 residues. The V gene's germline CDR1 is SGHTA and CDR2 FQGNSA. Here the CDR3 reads CASSSRGSSYNEQFF. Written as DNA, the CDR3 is TGTGCCAGCAGCTCACGGGGGAGCTCCTACAATGAGCAGTTCTTC.

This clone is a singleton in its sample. The CDR3 DNA sequence: TGTGCCAGCAGTCGTGGTGCGGAGGAGGTACAGTTCTTC. Encoded protein: CASSRGAEEVQFF. The V call is TRBV28, the J call TRBJ2-1; TRBD2 is a possible D gene (5 bases). The CDR3 spans 13 residues. The V gene's germline CDR1 is MDHEN and CDR2 SYDVKM. The V gene lost 5 bases and the J gene lost 13 bases, with 18 bases spanning the gap.

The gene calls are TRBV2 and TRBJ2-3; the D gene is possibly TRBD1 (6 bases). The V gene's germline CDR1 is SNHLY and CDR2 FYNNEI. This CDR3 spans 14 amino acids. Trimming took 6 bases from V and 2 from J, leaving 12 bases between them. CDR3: CASRETGSTDTQYF. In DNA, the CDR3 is TGTGCCAGCAGAGAAACAGGGTCCACAGATACGCAGTATTTT.

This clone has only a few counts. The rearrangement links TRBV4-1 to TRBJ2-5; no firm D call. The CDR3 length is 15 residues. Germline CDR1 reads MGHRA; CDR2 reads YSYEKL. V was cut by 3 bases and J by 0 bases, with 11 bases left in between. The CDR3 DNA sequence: TGCGCCAGCAGCCAGACGGGCCGTGACCAAGAGACCCAGTACTTC. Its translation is CASSQTGRDQETQYF.

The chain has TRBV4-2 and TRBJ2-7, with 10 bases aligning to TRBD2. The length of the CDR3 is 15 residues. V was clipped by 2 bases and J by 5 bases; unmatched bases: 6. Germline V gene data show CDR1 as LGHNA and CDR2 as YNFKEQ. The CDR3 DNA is TGTGCCAGCAGCCAAATGGGTAGCGGGAGGAACGAGCAGTACTTC. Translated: CASSQMGSGRNEQYF.

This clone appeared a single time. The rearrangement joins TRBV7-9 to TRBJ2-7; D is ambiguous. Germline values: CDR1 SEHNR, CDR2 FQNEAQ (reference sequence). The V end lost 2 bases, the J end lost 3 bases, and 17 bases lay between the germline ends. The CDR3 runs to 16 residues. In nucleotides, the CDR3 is TGTGCCAGCAGCTTAAGAGTGGCAGGCCCAGACTACGAGCAGTACTTC. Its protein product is CASSLRVAGPDYEQYF.